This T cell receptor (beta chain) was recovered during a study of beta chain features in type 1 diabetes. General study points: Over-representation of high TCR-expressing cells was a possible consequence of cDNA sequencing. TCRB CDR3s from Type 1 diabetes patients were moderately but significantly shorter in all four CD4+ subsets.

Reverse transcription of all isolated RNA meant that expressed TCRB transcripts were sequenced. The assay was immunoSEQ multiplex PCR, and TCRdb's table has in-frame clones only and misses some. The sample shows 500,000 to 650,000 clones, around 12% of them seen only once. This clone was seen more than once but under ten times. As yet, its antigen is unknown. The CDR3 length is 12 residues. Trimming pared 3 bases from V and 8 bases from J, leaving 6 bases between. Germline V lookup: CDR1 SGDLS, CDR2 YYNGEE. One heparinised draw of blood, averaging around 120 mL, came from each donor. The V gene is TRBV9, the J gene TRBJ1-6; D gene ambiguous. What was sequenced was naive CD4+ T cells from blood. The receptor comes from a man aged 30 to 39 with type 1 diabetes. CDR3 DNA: TGTGCCAGCAGCGCACTCGATTCACCCCTCCACTTT. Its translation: CASSALDSPLHF.